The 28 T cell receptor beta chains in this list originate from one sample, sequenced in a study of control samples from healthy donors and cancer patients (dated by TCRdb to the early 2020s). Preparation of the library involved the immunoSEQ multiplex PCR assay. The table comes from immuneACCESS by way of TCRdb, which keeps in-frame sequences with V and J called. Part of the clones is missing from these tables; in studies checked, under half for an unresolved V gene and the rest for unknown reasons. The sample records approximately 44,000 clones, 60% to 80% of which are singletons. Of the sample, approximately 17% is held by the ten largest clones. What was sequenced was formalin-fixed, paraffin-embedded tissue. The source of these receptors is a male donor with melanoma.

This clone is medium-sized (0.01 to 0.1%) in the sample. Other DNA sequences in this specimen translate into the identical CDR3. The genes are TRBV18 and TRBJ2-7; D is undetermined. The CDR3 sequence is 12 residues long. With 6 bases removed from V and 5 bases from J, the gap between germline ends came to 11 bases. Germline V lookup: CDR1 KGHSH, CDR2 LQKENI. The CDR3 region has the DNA TGTGCCAGCTCCCACGCCCAGCACGAGCAGTACTTC. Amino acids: CASSHAQHEQYF. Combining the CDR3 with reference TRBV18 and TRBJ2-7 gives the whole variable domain NAGVMQNPRHLVRRRGQEARLRCSPMKGHSHVYWYRQLPEEGLKFMVYLQKENIIDESGMPKERFSAEFPKEGPSILRIQQVVRGDSAAYFCASSHAQHEQYFGPGTRLTVT.

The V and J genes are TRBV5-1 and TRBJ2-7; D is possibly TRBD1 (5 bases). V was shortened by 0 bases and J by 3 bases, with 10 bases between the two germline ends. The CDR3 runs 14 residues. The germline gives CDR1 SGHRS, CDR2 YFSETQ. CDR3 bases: TGCGCCAGCAGCTTGGAGGTGGACATCTACGAGCAGTACTTC. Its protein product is CASSLEVDIYEQYF.

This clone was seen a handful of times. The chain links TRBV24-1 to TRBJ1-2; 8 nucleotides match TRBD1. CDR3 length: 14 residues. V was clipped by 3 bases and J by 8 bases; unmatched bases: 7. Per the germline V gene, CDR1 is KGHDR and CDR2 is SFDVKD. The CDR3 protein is CATSDPQGARGYTF. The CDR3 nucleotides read TGTGCCACCAGTGATCCTCAGGGGGCGCGGGGCTACACCTTC.

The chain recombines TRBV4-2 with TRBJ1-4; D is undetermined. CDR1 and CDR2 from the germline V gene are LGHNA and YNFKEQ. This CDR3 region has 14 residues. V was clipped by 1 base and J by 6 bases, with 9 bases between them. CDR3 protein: CASSQGQADEKLFF. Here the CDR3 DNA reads TGTGCCAGCAGCCAAGGTCAGGCAGATGAAAAACTGTTTTTT.

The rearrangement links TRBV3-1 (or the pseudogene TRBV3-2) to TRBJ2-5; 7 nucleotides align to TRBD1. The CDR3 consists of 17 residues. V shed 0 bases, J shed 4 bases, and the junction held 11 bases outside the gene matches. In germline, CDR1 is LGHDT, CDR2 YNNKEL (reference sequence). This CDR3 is CASSQDLLQGSGETQYF. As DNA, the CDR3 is TGTGCCAGCAGCCAAGATCTTTTACAGGGGTCCGGAGAGACCCAGTACTTC.

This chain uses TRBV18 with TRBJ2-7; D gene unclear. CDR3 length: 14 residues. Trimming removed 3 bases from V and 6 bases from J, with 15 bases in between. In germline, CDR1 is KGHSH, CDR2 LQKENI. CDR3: CASSPEGFRSEQYF. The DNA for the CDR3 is TGTGCCAGCTCACCGGAAGGATTTAGGAGCGAGCAGTACTTC.

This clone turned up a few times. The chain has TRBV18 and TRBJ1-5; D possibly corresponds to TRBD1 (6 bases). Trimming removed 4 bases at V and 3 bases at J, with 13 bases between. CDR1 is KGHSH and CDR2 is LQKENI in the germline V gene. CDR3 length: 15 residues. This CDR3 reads CASSQAPGVNQPQHF. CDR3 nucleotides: TGTGCCAGCTCACAAGCGCCAGGGGTCAATCAGCCCCAGCATTTT.

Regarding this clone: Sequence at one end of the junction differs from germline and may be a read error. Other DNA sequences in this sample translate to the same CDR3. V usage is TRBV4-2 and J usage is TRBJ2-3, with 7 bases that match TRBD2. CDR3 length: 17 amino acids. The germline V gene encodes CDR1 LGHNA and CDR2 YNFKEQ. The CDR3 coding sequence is TGTGCCAGCAGCCAAGACTTACTAGCGACTAGCACAGATACGCAATATTTT. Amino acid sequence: CASSQDLLATSTDTQYF.

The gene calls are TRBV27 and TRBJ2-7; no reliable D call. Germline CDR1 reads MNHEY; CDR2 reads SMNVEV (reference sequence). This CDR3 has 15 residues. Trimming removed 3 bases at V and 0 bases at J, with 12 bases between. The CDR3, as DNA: TGTGCCAGCAGTTTGTATCGGAAGGGCTCCTACGAGCAGTACTTC. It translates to CASSLYRKGSYEQYF.

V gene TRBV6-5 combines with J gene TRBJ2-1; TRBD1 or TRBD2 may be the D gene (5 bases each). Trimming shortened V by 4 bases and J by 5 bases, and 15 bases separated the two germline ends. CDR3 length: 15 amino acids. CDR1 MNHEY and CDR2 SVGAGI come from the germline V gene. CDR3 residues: CASSWGRDRNNEQFF. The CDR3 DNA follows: TGTGCCAGCAGTTGGGGCCGGGACCGAAACAATGAGCAGTTCTTC.

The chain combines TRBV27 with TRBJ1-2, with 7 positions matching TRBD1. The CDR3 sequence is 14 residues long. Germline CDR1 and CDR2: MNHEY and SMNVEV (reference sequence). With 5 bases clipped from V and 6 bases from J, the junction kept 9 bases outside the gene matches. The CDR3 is CASSPPGQRHGYTF. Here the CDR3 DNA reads TGTGCCAGCAGTCCCCCGGGACAGAGACATGGCTACACCTTC.

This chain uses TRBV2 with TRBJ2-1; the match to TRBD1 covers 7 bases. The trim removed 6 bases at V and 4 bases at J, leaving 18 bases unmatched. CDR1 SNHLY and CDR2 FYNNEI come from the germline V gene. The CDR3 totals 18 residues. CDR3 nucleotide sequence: TGTGCCAGCAGCGGAAGCAGGGACAGCCCTCGGGATTACAATGAGCAGTTCTTC. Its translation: CASSGSRDSPRDYNEQFF.

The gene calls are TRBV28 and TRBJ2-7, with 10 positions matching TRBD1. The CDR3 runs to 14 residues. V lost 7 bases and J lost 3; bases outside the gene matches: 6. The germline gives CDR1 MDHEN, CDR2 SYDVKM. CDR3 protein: CASTQGTGDYEQYF. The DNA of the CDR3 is TGTGCCAGCACCCAAGGGACAGGGGACTACGAGCAGTACTTC. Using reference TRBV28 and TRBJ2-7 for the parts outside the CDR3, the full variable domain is DVKVTQSSRYLVKRTGEKVFLECVQDMDHENMFWYRQDPGLGLRLIYFSYDVKMKEKGDIPEGYSVSREKKERFSLILESASTNQTSMYLCASTQGTGDYEQYFGPGTRLTVT.

The CDR3 loop reads CASGLQGAYEQYF. Here the CDR3 DNA reads TGTGCCAGCGGCTTGCAGGGGGCATACGAGCAGTACTTC. V is TRBV2 and J is TRBJ2-7; 8 nucleotides line up with TRBD1. V shed 8 bases, J shed 4 bases, and the junction held 7 bases outside the gene matches. CDR3 length equals 13 residues. The V gene's germline CDR1 is SNHLY and CDR2 FYNNEI.

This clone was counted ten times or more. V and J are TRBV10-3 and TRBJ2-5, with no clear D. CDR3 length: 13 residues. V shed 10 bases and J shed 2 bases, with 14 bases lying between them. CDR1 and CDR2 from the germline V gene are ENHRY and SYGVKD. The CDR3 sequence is CATGSGRQETQYF. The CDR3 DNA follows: TGTGCCACCGGCTCCGGTAGGCAAGAGACCCAGTACTTC.

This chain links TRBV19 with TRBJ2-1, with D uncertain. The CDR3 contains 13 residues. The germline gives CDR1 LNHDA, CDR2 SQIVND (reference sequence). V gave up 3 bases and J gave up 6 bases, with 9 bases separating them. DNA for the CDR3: TGTGCCAGTAGTATTAGTGGCAGCAATGAGCAGTTCTTC. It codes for CASSISGSNEQFF.

The CDR3, as DNA: TGTGCCAGTAGTACAAGGACTAGCGGGAGTCGCTACAATGAGCAGTTCTTC. Protein product: CASSTRTSGSRYNEQFF. This sequence joins TRBV19 and TRBJ2-1; 13 nucleotides agree with TRBD2. This CDR3 comprises 17 residues. Germline lookup yields CDR1 LNHDA and CDR2 SQIVND (reference sequence). V was clipped by 4 bases and J by 3 bases; unmatched bases: 6.

The CDR3 DNA is TGTGCCAGCAGTGAGCTCGGACAGTCATACGAGCAGTACTTC. Translation: CASSELGQSYEQYF. V is TRBV2 and J is TRBJ2-7; D is possibly TRBD1 (6 bases). Trimming left V 3 bases short and J 4 bases short, with 13 bases between. Per the germline V gene, CDR1 is SNHLY and CDR2 is FYNNEI. This CDR3 region has 14 residues.

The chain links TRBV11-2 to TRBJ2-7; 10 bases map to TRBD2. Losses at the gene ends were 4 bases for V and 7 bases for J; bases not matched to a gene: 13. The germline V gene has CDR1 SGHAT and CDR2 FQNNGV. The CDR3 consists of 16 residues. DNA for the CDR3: TGTGCCAGCAGCTGGGTACACTCTAGCGGGGGTGGGGAGCAGTACTTC. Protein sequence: CASSWVHSSGGGEQYF.

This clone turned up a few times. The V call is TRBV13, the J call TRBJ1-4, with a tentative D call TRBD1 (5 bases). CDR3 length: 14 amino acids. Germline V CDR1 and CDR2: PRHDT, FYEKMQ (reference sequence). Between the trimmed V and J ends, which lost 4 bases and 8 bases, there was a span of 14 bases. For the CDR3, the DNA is TGTGCCAGCAGCTCCAGGGATTTGGAGGAAAAACTGTTTTTT. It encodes CASSSRDLEEKLFF.

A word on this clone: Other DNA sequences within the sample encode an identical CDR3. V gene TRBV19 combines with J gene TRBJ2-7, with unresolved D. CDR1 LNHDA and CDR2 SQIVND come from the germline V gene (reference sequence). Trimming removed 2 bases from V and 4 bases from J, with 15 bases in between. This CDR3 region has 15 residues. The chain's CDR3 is CASSIKGDTRYEQYF. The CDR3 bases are TGTGCCAGTAGTATAAAAGGAGACACCCGGTACGAGCAGTACTTC.

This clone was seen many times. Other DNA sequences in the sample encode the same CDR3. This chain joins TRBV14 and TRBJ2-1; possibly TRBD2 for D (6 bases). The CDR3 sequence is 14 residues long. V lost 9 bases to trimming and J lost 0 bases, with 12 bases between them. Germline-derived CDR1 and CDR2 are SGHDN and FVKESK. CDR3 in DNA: TGTGCCAGTGGCTTGGGGGGCTCCTACAATGAGCAGTTCTTC. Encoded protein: CASGLGGSYNEQFF. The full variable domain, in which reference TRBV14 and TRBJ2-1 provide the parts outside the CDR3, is EAGVTQFPSHSVIEKGQTVTLRCDPISGHDNLYWYRRVMGKEIKFLLHFVKESKQDESGMPNNRFLAERTGGTYSTLKVQPAELEDSGVYFCASGLGGSYNEQFFGPGTRLTVL.

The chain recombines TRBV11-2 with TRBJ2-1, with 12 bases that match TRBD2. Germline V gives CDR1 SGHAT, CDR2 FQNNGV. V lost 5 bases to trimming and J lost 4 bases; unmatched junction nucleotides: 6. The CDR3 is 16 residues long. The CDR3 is CASSVGLAGWYNEQFF. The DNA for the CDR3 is TGTGCCAGCAGCGTCGGACTAGCGGGGTGGTACAATGAGCAGTTCTTC. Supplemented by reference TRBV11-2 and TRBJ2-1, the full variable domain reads EAGVAQSPRYKIIEKRQSVAFWCNPISGHATLYWYQQILGQGPKLLIQFQNNGVVDDSQLPKDRFSAERLKGVDSTLKIQPAKLEDSAVYLCASSVGLAGWYNEQFFGPGTRLTVL.

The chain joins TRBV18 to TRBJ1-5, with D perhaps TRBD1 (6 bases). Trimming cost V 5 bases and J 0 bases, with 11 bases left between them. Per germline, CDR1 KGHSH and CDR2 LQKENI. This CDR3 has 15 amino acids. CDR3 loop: CASSETGLSNQPQHF. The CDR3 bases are TGTGCCAGCTCAGAAACAGGGCTTAGCAATCAGCCCCAGCATTTT.

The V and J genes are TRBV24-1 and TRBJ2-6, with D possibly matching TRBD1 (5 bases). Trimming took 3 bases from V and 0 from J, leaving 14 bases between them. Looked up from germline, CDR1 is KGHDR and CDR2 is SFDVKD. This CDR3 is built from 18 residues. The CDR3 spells CATSDPTTGPSGANVLTF. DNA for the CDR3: TGTGCCACCAGTGATCCTACTACAGGCCCCTCTGGGGCCAACGTCCTGACTTTC.

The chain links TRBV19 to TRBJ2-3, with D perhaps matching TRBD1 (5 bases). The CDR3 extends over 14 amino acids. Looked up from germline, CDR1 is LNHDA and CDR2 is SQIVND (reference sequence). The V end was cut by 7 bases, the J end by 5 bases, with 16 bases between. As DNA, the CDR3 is TGTGCCAGTAAAAGTCGGCAGGGTGAAGATACGCAGTATTTT. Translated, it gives CASKSRQGEDTQYF. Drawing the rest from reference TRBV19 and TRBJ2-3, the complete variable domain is DGGITQSPKYLFRKEGQNVTLSCEQNLNHDAMYWYRQDPGQGLRLIYYSQIVNDFQKGDIAEGYSVSREKKESFPLTVTSAQKNPTAFYLCASKSRQGEDTQYFGPGTRLTVL.

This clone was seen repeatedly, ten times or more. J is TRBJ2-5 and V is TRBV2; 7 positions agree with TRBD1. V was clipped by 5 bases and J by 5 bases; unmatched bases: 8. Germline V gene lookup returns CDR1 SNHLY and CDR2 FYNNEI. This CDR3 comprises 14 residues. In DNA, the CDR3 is TGTGCCAGCAGTCGAAATACAGGGGAGGAGACCCAGTACTTC. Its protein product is CASSRNTGEETQYF.

The CDR3 loop reads CASSNGLGQSTQYF. The DNA of the CDR3 is TGTGCCAGTAGTAACGGACTAGGACAGAGTACGCAGTATTTT. The V gene is TRBV19, the J gene TRBJ2-3, with D tentatively TRBD2 (7 bases). Germline lookup yields CDR1 LNHDA and CDR2 SQIVND (reference sequence). Trimming pared 4 bases from V and 8 bases from J, leaving 16 bases between. This CDR3 has 14 residues.